This TCR beta chain was obtained from a study of CD8 T cells in Susac syndrome (dated by TCRdb to about 2019). For the wider study: Repertoire sequencing was used to test whether CD8+ T cell activation and differentiation in Susac syndrome was antigen driven. The clonality of the CD8+ T cell repertoire was compared across some eleven healthy donors, about 14 Susac syndrome patients and around 16 multiple sclerosis patients.

Taken from cysteine to phenylalanine, the CDR3 has 13 residues. The sequence is cut down to CDR3 DNA, 39 bases in frame from base 1. V is shortened by 8 bases, J by 5 bases, and the region joining them spans 14 bases. Peripheral blood CD8+ and CD4+ T cells from healthy donors, Susac syndrome patients and multiple sclerosis patients were profiled using high-throughput TCR beta sequencing. The multiple sclerosis controls were treatment-naive patients who had stable or active relapsing-remitting disease and met the revised McDonald criteria. Bulk CD8+ and CD4+ T cells were purified magnetically by negative isolation, whereas CD8+ TEMRA cells were enriched by FACS. Blood was collected in EDTA tubes and processed within 24 hours, with PBMCs isolated through density gradient centrifugation. PBMCs destined for TCR sequencing were cryopreserved in liquid nitrogen and later thawed in a 37 °C water bath. A purity of at least 90% was achieved for sorted or isolated CD4+, CD8+ and CD8+ TEMRA cells.

RNA was extracted using the RNeasy kit, and roughly 0.45 to 1 ug of the RNA was reverse transcribed with random hexamers. The immunoSEQ multiplex PCR assay, covering 54 Vbeta and 13 Jbeta segments, was used to amplify TCR beta CDR3 regions. PCR amplification bias was corrected using a synthetic template baseline for primer optimization and computational correction. Turning to the authors' computational methods: Only productive sequences were kept, with reads annotated to V, D and J genes according to IMGT and analyzed in immunoSEQ Analyzer. To calculate clonality, Shannon entropy was normalized by log2 of the number of productive unique sequences and then subtracted from one. For each patient and control, public and private clones were evaluated within the 100 most prevalent clones. Susac-specific clones were defined as absent from healthy and MS cohorts, over a thousand published viral clones and other ImmuneACCESS disease sequences. The public reads were run again by TCRdb, first through fastp at Q25 and then through MiXCR, and only productive beta chains were kept. Every CDR3 protein is listed once, alongside the most common genes and DNA of its rows. The V and J calls here are based on TCRdb, not the publication. The sample table shows under 80,000 distinct CDR3 sequences, and 85% to 95% are seen once. The top ten clonotypes cover about 0.4% of the sample.

Study-level results and caveats: The number of individuals in the TCR sequencing and HLA analysis was recognized as being relatively small.

With respect to this clonotype: No antigen is known for it. The sample holds no much larger clone one base away, and base qualities are not on file.

Recombination linked TRBV12-3 or TRBV12-4 to TRBJ2-3; a tentative D match to TRBD2 spans 6 bases. This TCR came from a human donor with multiple sclerosis. The sequenced material came from CD8+ T cells from PBMCs. The nucleotide sequence reads as follows: TGTGCCAGCCGGGACTTGGGGATAGATACGCAGTATTTT. It specifies CASRDLGIDTQYF.